This T cell receptor beta chain emerged from a study of spatial heterogeneity in lung cancer. Study at large: There were, on average, more than eight raw-read appearances for each unique TCR and UMI combination.

Time point given: sample taken at primary tumor resection. Sequencing was performed on whole RNA extracted from tumor and nontumor lung tissue, or from frozen PBMC, and the material was left unsorted. Around 70 TRACERx patients with early, untreated non-small cell lung cancer donated samples. The CDR3 sequence is 13 residues long. Germline CDR1 is SNHLY and CDR2 is FYNNEI. V was shortened by 2 bases and J by 7 bases, with 11 bases between the two germline ends. Unique molecular identifiers, one per molecule, were present on every TCR cDNA molecule. TCRdb reanalysed the 5' RACE reads using MiXCR and keeps one entry per CDR3 protein. This table holds about 86,000 distinct CDR3 sequences, approximately 12% found once.

The sequence derives from a male donor with early-stage non-small cell lung cancer. The specimen comprised PBMCs, sampled at surgery. The rearrangement joins TRBV2 to TRBJ2-5; possibly TRBD1 for D (5 bases). The CDR3 loop reads CASSERQGVTQYF. The CDR3 DNA follows: TGTGCCAGCAGTGAAAGACAAGGGGTGACCCAGTACTTC.